This TCR beta chain was captured by sequencing in a study of cytomegalovirus exposure and HLA in healthy donors (dated by TCRdb to about 2017). With respect to the entire study: According to an earlier analysis of around 600 of the donors, about 190 million T cells yielded some 110 million unique TCR beta sequences and more than 250 Gb of sequence data. Across about 380 genotyped donors of the cohort, an average of roughly 200,000 unique TCR beta nucleotide sequences per donor were sequenced, and roughly a sixth of those sequences were non-productive. Among the approximately 400 genotyped donors, around 81% belonged to the genetic ancestry cluster associated with self-reported Caucasian donors. Donor age, sex, ethnicity and CMV serostatus were compiled together with the repertoire data. The study aimed to test whether signatures of past pathogen exposure could be identified by cataloging public T cell receptors. In addition to the first cohort of around 670 subjects, a separate validation cohort of under 150 different subjects was used. A later analysis re-analyzed previously published TCR beta repertoires from 660 or so donors and added high-resolution HLA genotyping to study TCR occurrence patterns. Every repertoire in the discovery cohort had been generated on one and the same sequencing platform. Four to six DR-DQ haplotypes were handled as single units for association and clustering because linkage in the cohort was strong. The later analysis used no new phenotypic data to find candidate immune exposures, relying instead on TCR beta sequences and their occurrence across donors. To predict cytomegalovirus infection status, the study brought together high-throughput TCR immunosequencing, statistical association of individual TCRs with disease status, and machine learning. In a later genetic analysis, genome-wide SNP genotypes for about 55% of the roughly 700 donors were used, and that subset was treated as a discovery cohort. Class I and class II HLA loci were covered by the typing at four-digit resolution. An early release covering some 640 HLA-typed donors comprised 250 to 350 gigabases of sequencing data and 85 million or so unique TCR sequences. The T cell repertoires of about 700 subjects were profiled by immunosequencing and related to cytomegalovirus serostatus. An earlier analysis of several hundred of the donors applied high-throughput TCR beta sequencing to assess whether each TCR beta V gene segment acted as functional or pseudogenic. The number of typed donors differed by locus: roughly 629-640 for A, B, C, DRB1 and DQB1; about 520 for DQA1; 606 for DPA1; and 400 to 480 for DPB1. The full study reports these points: It was suggested by the authors that the approach could potentially be generalized to other disease states and immunological phenotypes. A total of fewer than 200 TCR beta chains were listed by the study as associated with cytomegalovirus. Most TCR sequences were seen in very few donors, while some public TCRs were found in many individuals. In an earlier analysis of roughly 500 of the donors, most TCR beta V segments appeared in productive rearrangements about 87% or about 30% of the time, broadly matching IMGT annotations. Because counts were too low, about 18 rarely observed V segments, including chromosome 9 orphons, were excluded from the earlier analysis of under 650 of the donors. An association between a missense DCLRE1C variant and V-gene and J-gene trimming of TCR beta chains was found in a later genetic analysis and replicated in an independent cohort. The classifier was reported to diagnose cytomegalovirus status with high specificity and sensitivity in both the original cohort and the validation cohort. Linkage disequilibrium might explain the correlated functional status among segregating V segments, but an unknown experimental factor could not be ruled out. At a false discovery rate of 0.05, a later analysis linked 16,951 TCR beta sequences to specific HLA alleles. CMV serostatus was the only immune exposure information available for the cohort. In a later analysis, most CMV-associated TCR beta chains were found to appear HLA-restricted, with HLA associations seemingly driven largely by CMV exposure. A further reported finding was that TCR beta sequences accurately predicted the HLA-A and HLA-B alleles for most subjects in the first cohort. Strong co-occurrence of HLA alleles, especially DR and DQ, made assigning TCR associations to individual alleles difficult. A cluster of highly shared sequence variants was judged likely to represent a technical artifact of the sequencing pipeline. In vitro tests confirmed that a few of the cytomegalovirus-associated TCR beta chains recognize cytomegalovirus antigens. A later analysis found that HLA-associated TCR beta chains were more clonally expanded and had lower generation probabilities than equally common non-associated chains. In a later genetic analysis, fewer N-insertions in productive TCRs were reported among donors in an Asian-associated ancestry cluster than the roughly 670-donor mean. In this cohort, only TCR beta chains were sequenced, and detectable features were limited by the absence of alpha or paired-chain data. Several of the top co-occurrence clusters appeared to be linked to parvovirus B19, influenza, CMV and Epstein-Barr virus, according to a later analysis. Presence/absence analyses assumed roughly uniform sequencing depth across donors, an assumption that may not hold. Because some donors lacked HLA typing at each locus, the association tests relied only on the typed subset. Some IMGT-functional V segments, including TRBV6-2 and TRBV6-3, could not be distinguished by the 87-base-pair reads and were therefore excluded. According to a later analysis, TCR association rates differed among HLA loci, with DRB1 alleles showing the most associated TCRs and HLA-C alleles showing the fewest.

From its cysteine to its phenylalanine, the CDR3 spans 14 amino acids. Left in the record is the CDR3 DNA by itself, 42 bases read in frame from the first base. The germline V gene (reference sequence) specifies SEHNR as CDR1 and FQNEAQ as CDR2. Notes on this clone: The antigen it binds to is not known. No much larger clonotype is one base removed from it; base qualities were not supplied.

The cohort was made up of approximately 700 healthy bone marrow donors. At the time of sampling, all cohort members were nominally healthy, though unrecorded immune exposures were likely present. The donor tested CMV seronegative and was one of the 352 seronegative cohort members. Each donor provided a peripheral blood sample, and peripheral blood mononuclear cells were used for TCR beta sequencing. The Qiagen DNeasy Blood Extraction Kit was used to extract genomic DNA from the blood cell samples. The library was built by means of the immunoSEQ multiplex PCR assay. The multiplex PCR relied on a mix of 60 forward primers for TCR Vbeta segments and 13 reverse primers for TCR Jbeta segments. A multiplex PCR assay on genomic DNA amplified the CDR3 region of rearranged TCR beta genes. Amplified TCR beta libraries were sequenced as 87-base-pair reads on the Illumina HiSeq System. In the authors' own workflow: A later analysis counted about 80 million unique TCR beta chains across the 666 repertoires, and 10 million to 11 million of these chains were shared by at least two donors. To remove PCR and sequencing errors, raw reads were error-corrected and collapsed into unique sequences using a nearest-neighbor algorithm that merged closely related sequences. Alignment of CDR3 sequences to IMGT reference sequences was used to assign V, D and J gene segments. For a sequence to be retained, a match of at least six nucleotides to both a V gene segment and a J gene segment was required. Rearrangements were classified as productive when the CDR3 lacked stop codons and remained in frame with V and J, and all other rearrangements were classified as non-productive. Following IMGT convention, CDR3 was defined as the stretch from the second conserved V-encoded cysteine up to the conserved J-encoded phenylalanine. Sequences without an unambiguous match to a single V gene segment were excluded from the earlier analysis of 450 to 750 of the donors. An earlier analysis of 500 to 600 of the donors classified V segments as functional when productive rearrangements were above 56.7% and as segregating when the standard deviation between donors was above 5%. A statistical classification framework was built for diagnosing cytomegalovirus status from the catalog of TCR beta chain sequences. In a later analysis, TCR nucleotide sequences were compared against IMGT/GENE-DB human TR gene sequences so that V and J genes could be assigned. Using the TCRdist pipeline, a later analysis assigned CDR3 sequences along with most-parsimonious VDJ recombination scenarios. In a later analysis, every TCR beta chain was defined by the combination of its CDR3 amino acid sequence and its V-gene family, and reads without a unique V-gene family were dropped. To address suspected cross-contamination and a sequencing artifact, a later analysis removed roughly 640 highly shared, low-generation-probability nucleotide sequences. A later analysis calculated a clonal expansion index for each public chain from normalized within-repertoire ranks of inferred template counts. A later analysis computed generation probabilities with a VDJ recombination model fitted to out-of-frame rearrangements, and checked the results against IGoR. Hypergeometric tests were used in a later analysis to score TCR-TCR, TCR-HLA and TCR-CMV co-occurrence, with a repertoire-size bias correction applied to the TCR pairs. A later analysis estimated false discovery rates by permuting HLA or CMV assignments 20 times. A later analysis grouped co-occurring TCRs with DBSCAN, adding TCRdist sequence similarity when clustering within HLA-allele-positive subsets. Co-occurrence clustering excluded repertoires with fewer than 30,000 or more than 120,000 public chains, plus five with anomalous nucleotide sharing. Imported from immuneACCESS, the table was reduced by TCRdb to in-frame sequences with V and J called. These copies leave out some clones; in studies compared against another copy, an unresolved V gene accounts for under half, and the cause of the remainder is not known. From that table come the V and J calls and clone size; the DNA was used to work out D and trimming. The sample profile shows about 110,000 clones; roughly four fifths of them were found once. About 2.3% of the sample is held by the ten biggest clonotypes.

The sequencing input was PBMCs. This chain joins TRBV7-9 to TRBJ2-5, with TRBD1 identical over 9 junction bases. The closer fit of TRBJ2-7 to the DNA end suggests the J call may be wrong. The sequence derives from a man younger than 30 in good health and CMV-seronegative. The DNA sequence follows: TGTGCCAGCAGCTTCCCGGGACAGGGCCACGAGCAGTACTTC. Translated, it gives CASSFPGQGHEQYF.